This T cell receptor beta chain was found in a study of OX40 agonist ivuxolimab in advanced cancers. Study overall: Three patients showed partial responses: one hepatocellular carcinoma and two cutaneous melanoma cases.

CDR3 length equals 17 residues. The germline CDR1 and CDR2 sequences are ENHRY and SYGVKD. Deletions cut 2 bases from V and 5 bases from J, with 19 bases between. Whole-study results and caveats: Low normalized T-cell clonal expansion was additionally recorded for some nonresponders. Specificity for antigen went undetermined in the expanded peripheral T cells.

Using immunoSEQ multiplex PCR, the repertoire was profiled, and TCRdb retains in-frame clones only, with some absent. The sample shows roughly 67,000 clones, around 87% of them seen only once. Comment on this clone: Antigen unknown.

The source of this sequence is an adult with an advanced solid tumor such as melanoma, head and neck, liver or kidney cancer. Sequenced here: CD4+ or CD8+ T cells sorted from blood, sampled in a trial of the OX40 agonist ivuxolimab. This chain links TRBV10-3 with TRBJ2-1, with a weak D call TRBD1 (7 bases). The DNA of the CDR3 is TGTGCCATCAGTGAGGCCCGGCAGGGGGGTCTAAACAATGAGCAGTTCTTC. This encodes CAISEARQGGLNNEQFF.